Detailed here is one T cell receptor (beta chain). Its antigen target is currently unknown. Just one base apart from a much larger clone, this may be a read error. The record originates from a study of glioma-infiltrating T cells (dated by TCRdb to 2015 to 2016). A note on the overall study: TCR alpha- and beta-chain repertoires were sequenced from glioma tissue, non-neoplastic brain tissue and matched peripheral blood mononuclear cells. To measure how far tissue and blood T-cell populations diverged, each tissue-infiltrating repertoire was compared against the peripheral blood repertoire of the same patient. The paired cohort comprised three low-grade glioma patients, 8 or 9 primary glioblastoma patients and three non-glioma patients contributing non-neoplastic brain tissue. The study at large found these results: Tissue and blood shared very few CDR3 sequences, a result attributed to high CDR3 diversity and limited sampling. VJ-independent divergence between tissue and blood was below expectation in non-neoplastic patients but above expectation in all gliomas, especially low-grade gliomas. The group comparisons were based on small numbers of patients: three non-neoplastic, three low-grade glioma and seven to nine glioblastoma patients.

TCR alpha and beta CDR3 regions were amplified with the iRepertoire nested amplicon-rescue multiplex PCR (arm-PCR) platform from RNA. For one-step reverse transcription and amplification, about 85-450 ng of tissue mRNA or PBMC total RNA was used as input. Following bead purification, Illumina adapters were added by a secondary multiplex PCR, and the libraries were gel-purified between 200 and 400 bp. The libraries contained internal 6-nucleotide barcodes that were used for demultiplexing. Libraries were sequenced on an Illumina MiSeq with 2x220 or 2x250 nucleotide paired-end reads. Per the authors' processing: Paired reads were merged using FLASH 1.2.11 and aligned with BWA-MEM to the GRCh37 human genome, and TRA and TRB reads were then extracted. For V and J assignment, an IMGT-derived reference of cassette sequences and CDR3 motifs that included pseudogenes was used. Three-frame translation of reads was performed, and productive CDR3s were defined as those with a C...FGXG motif and no stop codons. A clonotype was defined as a unique combination of a V-J cassette pair and a CDR3 amino acid sequence. Reads were filtered by Hamming distance, with the threshold set by the sequence error rate of each sample in mapped regions. TCRdb took the public reads, trimmed them with fastp at Q25, ran MiXCR for clone calling and kept in-frame beta chains. For every CDR3 protein sequence, its rows merge into one entry that carries the most common genes and DNA. What appears here as the V and J calls and clone size reflects TCRdb's work, not the paper's. The sample table records under 200,000 distinct CDR3 sequences; around 45% of these occur just once. Over 4% of the sample is held by the ten biggest clonotypes.

The sample comprised glioma tissue, nonneoplastic brain tissue, or PBMCs (not recorded which). This TCR derives from a human donor with low-grade glioma or glioblastoma, undergoing nonglioma brain surgery, or in good health (not recorded which).

At the DNA level, the sequence is TGTGCCATCAGCTTAGGAGGGGCCTACGAGCAGTACTTC. Its translation reads: CAISLGGAYEQYF. The chain is assembled from TRBV7-2 and TRBJ2-7; tentative D gene TRBD2, with 6 bases matching. The germline V gene provides CDR1 SGHTA and CDR2 FQGNSA. The CDR3 contains 13 residues, cysteine and phenylalanine counted. This entry keeps only the CDR3 DNA: 39 bases, framed from base 1. Here the CDR3 is joined to the reference TRBV7-2 and TRBJ2-7 genes, and the full variable domain is: GAGVSQSPSNKVTEKGKDVELRCDPISGHTALYWYRQSLGQGLEFLIYFQGNSAPDKSGLPSDRFSAERTGGSVSTLTIQRTQQEDSAVYLCAISLGGAYEQYFGPGTRLTVT.